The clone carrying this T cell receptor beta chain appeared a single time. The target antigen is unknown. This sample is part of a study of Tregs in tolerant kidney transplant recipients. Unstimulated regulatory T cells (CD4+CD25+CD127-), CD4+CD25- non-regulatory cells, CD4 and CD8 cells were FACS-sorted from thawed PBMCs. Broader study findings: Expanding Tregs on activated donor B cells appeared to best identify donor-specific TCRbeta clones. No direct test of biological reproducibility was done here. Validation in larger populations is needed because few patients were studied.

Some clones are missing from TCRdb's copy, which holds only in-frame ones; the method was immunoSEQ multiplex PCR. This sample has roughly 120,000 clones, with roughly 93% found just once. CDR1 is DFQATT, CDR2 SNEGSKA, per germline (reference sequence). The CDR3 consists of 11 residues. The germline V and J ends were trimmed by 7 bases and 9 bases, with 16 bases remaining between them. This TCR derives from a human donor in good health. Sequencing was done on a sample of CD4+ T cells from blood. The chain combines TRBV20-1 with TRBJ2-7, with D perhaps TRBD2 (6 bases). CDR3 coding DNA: TGCAGTGTTCCGTGGGGGGAGCGGCAGTACTTC. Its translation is CSVPWGERQYF.